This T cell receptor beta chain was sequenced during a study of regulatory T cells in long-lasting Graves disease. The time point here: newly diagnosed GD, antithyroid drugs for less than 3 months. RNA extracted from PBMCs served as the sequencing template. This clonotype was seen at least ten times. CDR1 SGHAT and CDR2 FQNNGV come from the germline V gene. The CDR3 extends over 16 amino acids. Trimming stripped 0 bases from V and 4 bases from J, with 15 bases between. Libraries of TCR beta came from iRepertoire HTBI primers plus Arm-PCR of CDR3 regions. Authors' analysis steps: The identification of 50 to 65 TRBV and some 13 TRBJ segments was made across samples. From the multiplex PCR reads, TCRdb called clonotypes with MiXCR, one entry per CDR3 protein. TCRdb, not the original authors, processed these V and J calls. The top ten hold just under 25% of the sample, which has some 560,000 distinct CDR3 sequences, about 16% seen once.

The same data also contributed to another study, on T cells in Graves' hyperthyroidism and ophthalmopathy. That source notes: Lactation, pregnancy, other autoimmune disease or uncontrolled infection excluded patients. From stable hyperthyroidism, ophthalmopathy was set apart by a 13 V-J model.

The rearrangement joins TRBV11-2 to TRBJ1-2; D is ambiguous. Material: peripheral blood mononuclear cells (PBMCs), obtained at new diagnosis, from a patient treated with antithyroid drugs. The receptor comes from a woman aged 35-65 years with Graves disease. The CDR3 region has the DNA TGTGCCAGCAGCTTAGAACCCAGGATTCAATCCTATGGCTACACCTTC. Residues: CASSLEPRIQSYGYTF.